Following are 27 T cell receptor beta chains from one sample sequenced in a study of radiation and T cells in renal cell carcinoma (dated by TCRdb to the early 2020s). The time point label of this sample denotes: baseline pretreatment blood. Read against the paper, the sample's treatment or condition label means: 15 Gy SBRT to primary tumor, nephrectomy 4 weeks later. The library was generated by the immunoSEQ multiplex PCR assay. In TCRdb, the immuneACCESS table is reduced to in-frame sequences with V and J assigned. These tables do not hold every clone; where another copy was compared, an unresolved V gene accounts for under half, and the others remain unexplained. The sample table shows 130,000 or so clones, and roughly 80% are seen once. Under 25% of the sample is held by the ten biggest clonotypes. The sample consisted of blood, taken from a patient whose treatment included radiotherapy and nephrectomy. Receptors were obtained from a woman aged 45-59 years with renal cell carcinoma.

This chain links TRBV4-1 with TRBJ2-7, with 8 bases matching TRBD1. From germline, CDR1 is MGHRA and CDR2 YSYEKL. The junction had 8 bases not matched to a gene; V was cut back by 3 bases and J by 4 bases. The CDR3 has 15 residues. CDR3 nucleotides: TGCGCCAGCAGCCACGCAGGGGGCGGTATTTACGAGCAGTACTTC. Amino acid sequence: CASSHAGGGIYEQYF.

V usage is TRBV5-5 and J usage is TRBJ2-5; D ambiguous. The germline V gene has CDR1 SGHKS and CDR2 YYEKEE (reference sequence). The CDR3 has 13 amino acids. With 2 bases removed from V and 0 bases from J, the gap between germline ends came to 5 bases. The CDR3 bases are TGTGCCAGCAGCTTACCGTACCAAGAGACCCAGTACTTC. This encodes CASSLPYQETQYF.

The chain is built from TRBV6-5 and TRBJ1-2, with no clear D. The germline gives CDR1 MNHEY, CDR2 SVGAGI. V lost 2 bases and J lost 8, with 12 bases in between. CDR3 size: 13 residues. As DNA, the CDR3 is TGTGCCAGCAGTTACAGAGAAGGTGGAGGCTACACCTTC. This encodes CASSYREGGGYTF.

V is TRBV19 and J is TRBJ2-7; no definite D call. The V end was cut by 5 bases, the J end by 7 bases, with 12 bases between. The CDR3 is 12 residues long. Germline CDR1 is LNHDA and CDR2 is SQIVND (reference sequence). The CDR3 sequence: CASSGAFWEQYF. DNA of the CDR3: TGTGCCAGTAGTGGAGCCTTCTGGGAGCAGTACTTC.

This chain connects TRBV27 to TRBJ1-2; perhaps TRBD1 as D (6 bases). Germline assignment: CDR1 MNHEY and CDR2 SMNVEV (reference sequence). The CDR3 is 14 residues long. V lost 5 bases, J lost 4 bases, and 14 bases lay in between. CDR3 sequence reads: CASSAIGGGYGYTF. CDR3 DNA sequence: TGTGCCAGCAGTGCTATAGGGGGGGGCTATGGCTACACCTTC.

V and J are TRBV27 and TRBJ1-5, with a weak D call TRBD1 (5 bases). Germline V gene sequence: CDR1 MNHEY, CDR2 SMNVEV (reference sequence). The CDR3 totals 16 residues. Trimming left V 3 bases short and J 6 bases short, with 18 bases between. DNA for the CDR3: TGTGCCAGCAGTTTTTCCGGGGGAATCAAGGTTCAGCCCCAGCATTTT. The encoded protein is CASSFSGGIKVQPQHF.

The chain employs TRBV7-2 and TRBJ1-6, with TRBD1 identical over 9 bases. CDR3 length: 15 amino acids. Per the germline V gene, CDR1 is SGHTA and CDR2 is FQGNSA. V gave up 3 bases and J gave up 7 bases; unmatched junction bases: 4. CDR3 sequence (DNA): TGTGCCAGCAGCTTCGCGGGACAGGGAAATTCACCCCTCCACTTT. Translated: CASSFAGQGNSPLHF.

The V gene is TRBV5-3, the J gene TRBJ2-5; D is ambiguous. TRBV5-3 is given ORF status, its function remaining uncertain. The V end lost 2 bases, the J end lost 4 bases, and 18 bases lay between the germline ends. This CDR3 has 16 residues. CDR3 loop: CARSLCYGRFIETQYF. The CDR3 DNA is TGTGCCAGAAGCTTATGCTACGGCAGGTTCATAGAGACCCAGTACTTC.

The gene calls are TRBV4-1 and TRBJ2-2; TRBD2 matches at 11 bases. The CDR3 sequence is 16 residues long. Germline-derived CDR1 and CDR2 are MGHRA and YSYEKL. V lost 4 bases and J lost 1; bases outside the gene matches: 2. The CDR3 DNA reads as TGCGCCAGCAGCCGGGGACTAGCGGAGAACACCGGGGAGCTGTTTTTT. Translated: CASSRGLAENTGELFF.

This chain connects TRBV7-9 to TRBJ2-3, with a weak D call TRBD1 (5 bases). V lost 1 base and J lost 8, with 10 bases in between. CDR1 is SEHNR, CDR2 FQNEAQ, per germline (reference sequence). This CDR3 comprises 13 residues. The CDR3 sequence is CASSLGGRSTQYF. Here the CDR3 DNA reads TGTGCCAGCAGCTTAGGGGGCAGGAGTACGCAGTATTTT.

In this sample, this clone turned up once. The chain carries TRBV2 and TRBJ1-1, with 7 bases identical to TRBD1. The V segment lost 7 bases and the J segment 1 base; nucleotides outside the gene matches: 9. Germline CDR1 reads SNHLY; CDR2 reads FYNNEI. The CDR3 sequence is 15 residues long. Here the CDR3 reads CASKGAPTSNTEAFF. The CDR3 coding sequence is TGTGCCAGCAAGGGGGCGCCAACCTCGAACACTGAAGCTTTCTTT.

This rearrangement joins TRBV5-4 to TRBJ2-7; 8 bases are a match to TRBD2. The ends lost 7 bases at V and 5 bases at J; junction bases unmatched: 5. The germline gives CDR1 SGHNT, CDR2 YYREEE (reference sequence). The CDR3 loop spans 12 amino acids. In DNA, the CDR3 is TGTGCCAGCCGGACTAGCCATGACGAGCAGTACTTC. Its protein product is CASRTSHDEQYF.

The CDR3 here is CAWIGTGARYGYTF. The CDR3 DNA reads TGTGCCTGGATCGGAACAGGGGCCCGTTATGGCTACACCTTC. This chain connects TRBV30 to TRBJ1-2, with TRBD1 matching over 7 bases. This CDR3 is built from 14 residues. Germline CDR1 is GTSNPN and CDR2 is SVGIG (reference sequence). Trimming cost V 4 bases and J 5 bases; bases outside gene matches: 10.

This clone was counted a single time. The chain combines TRBV7-2 with TRBJ2-4; possible D gene TRBD1, 6 bases. Trimming pared 4 bases from V and 1 base from J, leaving 11 bases between. Germline assignment: CDR1 SGHTA and CDR2 FQGNSA. The CDR3 has 15 amino acids. The CDR3 is CASSSTQGAKNIQYF. The CDR3 DNA follows: TGTGCCAGCAGCTCGACCCAGGGGGCCAAAAACATTCAGTACTTC.

The rearrangement uses TRBV29-1 and TRBJ1-1; the D is unclear. Germline values: CDR1 SQVTM, CDR2 ANQGSEA. The CDR3 extends over 11 amino acids. The V end was cut by 5 bases, the J end by 5 bases, with 9 bases between. The CDR3 nucleotides are TGCAGCGTTAGAGAGGCGACTGAAGCTTTCTTT. Encoded protein: CSVREATEAFF.

This clone was detected once. V gene TRBV7-9 combines with J gene TRBJ1-5; unclear D gene. The CDR3 runs to 15 residues. The V gene's germline CDR1 is SEHNR and CDR2 FQNEAQ (reference sequence). V was cut by 5 bases and J by 3 bases, with 14 bases left in between. CDR3 sequence reads: CASSAEDQSNQPQHF. In DNA form, the CDR3 reads TGTGCCAGCAGCGCCGAGGACCAATCCAATCAGCCCCAGCATTTT.

V is TRBV2 and J is TRBJ1-5; D is undetermined. V lost 0 bases and J lost 9, with 6 bases in between. This CDR3 has 12 residues. The germline V gene encodes CDR1 SNHLY and CDR2 FYNNEI. In DNA, the CDR3 is TGTGCCAGCAGTGAAGCGCCCGGGCCCCAGCATTTT. The encoded protein is CASSEAPGPQHF.

V usage is TRBV4-1 and J usage is TRBJ1-3; 12 nucleotides match TRBD1. The CDR3 covers 15 residues. The germline V gene encodes CDR1 MGHRA and CDR2 YSYEKL. V trimming: 0 bases; J trimming: 8 bases; junction bases outside the gene matches: 2. The chain's CDR3 is CASSQEGTGGDTIYF. The CDR3 DNA follows: TGCGCCAGCAGCCAAGAGGGGACAGGGGGCGACACCATATATTTT.

The V gene is TRBV9, the J gene TRBJ2-3; D unclear. Trimming removed 4 bases at V and 0 bases at J, with 9 bases between. CDR1 is SGDLS, CDR2 YYNGEE, per germline. The CDR3 covers 14 residues. This chain's CDR3 is CASSQLDSTDTQYF. The DNA for the CDR3 is TGTGCCAGCAGCCAATTAGACAGCACAGATACGCAGTATTTT.

The rearrangement joins TRBV11-2 to TRBJ1-1, with D maybe TRBD1 (6 bases). The CDR3 consists of 13 residues. Per the germline V gene, CDR1 is SGHAT and CDR2 is FQNNGV. The ends were cut back, 4 bases at V and 1 base at J, with 7 bases in the middle. The CDR3 DNA sequence: TGTGCCAGCAGCTCGACAGGGAACACTGAAGCTTTCTTT. Residues: CASSSTGNTEAFF.

This clone was counted a single time. In nucleotides, the CDR3 is TGCGCCAGCAGCCAAGATGTTAAGAACACTGAAGCTTTCTTT. It codes for CASSQDVKNTEAFF. The chain has TRBV4-3 and TRBJ1-1; D not resolved. CDR1 is LGHNA and CDR2 is YSLEER in the germline V gene. This CDR3 has 14 residues. The V gene lost 0 bases and the J gene lost 1 base, with 6 bases spanning the gap.

The chain uses TRBV27 and TRBJ1-1; D remains unclear. Germline V gene sequence: CDR1 MNHEY, CDR2 SMNVEV (reference sequence). The V and J ends lost 2 bases and 4 bases respectively, with 11 bases between them. This CDR3 contains 14 residues. The CDR3 protein is CASSLLQWATEAFF. In nucleotides, the CDR3 is TGTGCCAGCAGTTTACTTCAGTGGGCCACTGAAGCTTTCTTT.

The V call is TRBV7-8, the J call TRBJ2-2, with D maybe TRBD2 (6 bases). Trimming removed 7 bases at V and 7 bases at J, with 19 bases between. Germline CDR1 is SGHVS and CDR2 is FQNEAQ. This CDR3 comprises 15 residues. CDR3 protein: CASTKGGGDGGELFF. The CDR3 DNA is TGTGCCAGCACCAAGGGAGGAGGGGATGGCGGGGAGCTGTTTTTT.

V and J are TRBV7-2 and TRBJ1-2; no definite D call. The germline V and J ends were trimmed by 1 base and 2 bases, with 8 bases remaining between them. The CDR3 totals 14 residues. Per germline, CDR1 SGHTA and CDR2 FQGNSA. The CDR3 DNA is TGTGCCAGCAGCTTAGGCGGCCCGAACTATGGCTACACCTTC. Residues: CASSLGGPNYGYTF.

The chain couples TRBV25-1 to TRBJ2-5, with a weak D call TRBD2 (5 bases). Trimming shortened V by 1 base and J by 7 bases, and 13 bases separated the two germline ends. Germline V CDR1 and CDR2: MGHDK, SYGVNS. This CDR3 is 14 amino acids long. The DNA of the CDR3 is TGTGCCAGCAGTGAATCCGTGAGAGGGAGGACCCAGTACTTC. Translated, it gives CASSESVRGRTQYF.

This clone was seen a handful of times. The V call is TRBV18, the J call TRBJ1-1; D uncertain. The CDR3 covers 13 residues. CDR1 and CDR2 (germline): KGHSH, LQKENI. V was pared by 3 bases and J by 0 bases, with 5 bases between. This CDR3 is CASSPALNTEAFF. The CDR3 nucleotides read TGTGCCAGCTCACCGGCGTTGAACACTGAAGCTTTCTTT.

CDR3 sequence (DNA): TGTGCCAGCAGCTATGGACTAGCGGCTAAAAACATTCAGTACTTC. Its translation: CASSYGLAAKNIQYF. The chain recombines TRBV2 with TRBJ2-4, with TRBD2 identical over 10 bases. CDR1 SNHLY and CDR2 FYNNEI come from the germline V gene. The CDR3 totals 15 residues. V lost 6 bases to trimming and J lost 4 bases; unmatched junction nucleotides: 6.